This T cell receptor (beta chain) derives from a study of blood T cell repertoires in COVID-19. About the research overall: T cells, B-cell-depleted T cells, or PBMCs provided the cDNA or gDNA that served as material.

Original processing notes: Estimates of nucleated cell counts were drawn from the amplification of reference gene primers. TCRdb's table, derived via immunoSEQ multiplex PCR, lists solely in-frame clones and lacks some. V and J calls and clone size are as listed in that table; D and trimming were resolved from the DNA. The sample comprises 70,000 to 80,000 clones, approximately 83% of which are singletons, and more than 10% rests with the top ten. A single count supports this clone. The length of the CDR3 is 11 residues. The J segment lost 8 bases and the V segment lost 8 bases, leaving 8 bases of the junction unmatched. CDR1 GTSNPN and CDR2 SVGIG come from the germline V gene (reference sequence).

The source material was peripheral blood. The V gene is TRBV30, the J gene TRBJ1-2; 7 bases are a match to TRBD1. The sequence came from a human donor in a cohort sampled during active COVID-19. As DNA, the CDR3 is TGTGCCGGGGGACAGCGCGACGGCTACACCTTC. It encodes CAGGQRDGYTF.